The 21 T cell receptor beta chains listed next were all sequenced from one sample in a study of T cell changes during pregnancy in multiple sclerosis. TCRdb keeps only in-frame clones here, not all; method: immunoSEQ multiplex PCR. The sample shows tens of thousands of clones, 75% to 90% of them seen only once. This specimen consisted of CD4+ T cells from peripheral blood mononuclear cells, obtained in the first trimester of pregnancy. These receptor sequences come from a female donor with multiple sclerosis, enrolled in a pregnancy study.

This clone was seen more than once but under ten times. The chain carries TRBV30 and TRBJ1-1; no firm D call. Deletions cut 2 bases from V and 0 bases from J, with 13 bases between. The CDR3 length is 15 residues. Germline V gene data show CDR1 as GTSNPN and CDR2 as SVGIG (reference sequence). As DNA, the CDR3 is TGTGCCTGGAGTAGAGTGGGCACGATGAACACTGAAGCTTTCTTT. It codes for CAWSRVGTMNTEAFF.

The CDR3 region has the DNA TGTGCCAGCAGTTTTACAGGGGGAGGGTATGAAAAACTGTTTTTT. It codes for CASSFTGGGYEKLFF. The genes are TRBV28 and TRBJ1-4, with 8 nucleotides matching TRBD1. Germline trimming cut 3 bases from V and 6 bases from J; bases unmatched to any gene: 6. Germline loops: CDR1 MDHEN, CDR2 SYDVKM. This CDR3 comprises 15 residues.

J is TRBJ2-1 and V is TRBV18, with 7 positions matching TRBD2. Looked up from germline, CDR1 is KGHSH and CDR2 is LQKENI. The CDR3 covers 11 residues. The V gene end was trimmed by 6 bases and the J gene end by 10 bases; junction bases not matched to a gene: 3. The CDR3 DNA follows: TGTGCCAGCTCCGGGAGGTACGAGCAGTTCTTC. The encoded protein is CASSGRYEQFF.

The chain combines TRBV28 with TRBJ1-1; D may be TRBD1 (5 bases). V lost 2 bases and J 1 base, leaving 11 bases between the germline ends. The CDR3 consists of 15 residues. CDR1 is MDHEN and CDR2 is SYDVKM in the germline V gene. The CDR3 here is CASSLAGTGNTEAFF. The CDR3 nucleotides are TGTGCCAGCAGTTTAGCCGGAACAGGGAACACTGAAGCTTTCTTT.

This clone was seen more than once but under ten times. A read error may produce the germline difference seen at one junction end. The V call is TRBV7-9, the J call TRBJ2-5; a weak D match, TRBD1 (6 bases). This CDR3 is 13 amino acids long. Germline lookup yields CDR1 SEHNR and CDR2 FQNEAQ (reference sequence). This CDR3 is CASSFSVQNRVDF. Here the CDR3 DNA reads TGTGCCAGCAGCTTCTCAGTTCAAAACAGGGTAGACTTC.

The chain recombines TRBV9 with TRBJ2-1; D possibly corresponds to TRBD2 (5 bases). CDR1 and CDR2 from the germline V gene are SGDLS and YYNGEE. The CDR3 has 15 residues. The V and J ends lost 0 bases and 4 bases respectively, with 11 bases between them. CDR3 loop: CASSVGGLAYNEQFF. CDR3 in DNA: TGTGCCAGCAGCGTAGGAGGACTGGCATACAATGAGCAGTTCTTC.

As DNA, the CDR3 is TGTGCCACGTCCGGGGGGCCTAATGAAAAACTGTTTTTT. This sequence encodes CATSGGPNEKLFF. The V and J genes are TRBV10-3 and TRBJ1-4; the D gene is possibly TRBD1 (6 bases). Germline loops: CDR1 ENHRY, CDR2 SYGVKD. V lost 10 bases to trimming and J lost 3 bases, with 12 bases between them. The CDR3 is made up of 13 amino acids.

The chain couples TRBV5-4 to TRBJ1-4; TRBD1 is a possible D gene (5 bases). The V end lost 4 bases, the J end lost 4 bases, and 11 bases lay between the germline ends. Germline CDR1 reads SGHNT; CDR2 reads YYREEE (reference sequence). The CDR3 runs 14 residues. This CDR3 is CASSRGGVNEKLFF. The DNA for the CDR3 is TGTGCCAGCAGCCGAGGAGGGGTTAATGAAAAACTGTTTTTT.

The chain carries TRBV28 and TRBJ1-5, with TRBD1 matching over 8 bases. CDR3 length equals 18 residues. Germline CDR1 and CDR2: MDHEN and SYDVKM. The ends lost 5 bases at V and 2 bases at J; junction bases unmatched: 14. The DNA for the CDR3 is TGTGCCAGCAGTCCACTGACAGGGGTTGGAGAAGGCAATCAGCCCCAGCATTTT. This translates into CASSPLTGVGEGNQPQHF.

DNA of the CDR3: TGTGCCAGCGCCGGGACTAAAGAAGAGACCCAGTACTTC. It translates to CASAGTKEETQYF. V is TRBV7-2 and J is TRBJ2-5, with 7 bases fitting TRBD2. Per the germline V gene, CDR1 is SGHTA and CDR2 is FQGNSA. The J segment lost 3 bases and the V segment lost 8 bases, leaving 6 bases of the junction unmatched. The CDR3 loop spans 13 amino acids.

This clone was seen a few times. The genes are TRBV29-1 and TRBJ2-2; 7 nucleotides align to TRBD2. This CDR3 spans 12 amino acids. Germline V gene sequence: CDR1 SQVTM, CDR2 ANQGSEA. Trimming cost V 7 bases and J 6 bases; bases outside gene matches: 5. CDR3 region: CSAMGGAGELFF. The CDR3 bases are TGCAGCGCAATGGGGGGGGCCGGGGAGCTGTTTTTT.

The rearrangement links TRBV2 to TRBJ2-7; D remains ambiguous. V was trimmed by 8 bases and J by 1 base, leaving 9 bases between them. Looked up from germline, CDR1 is SNHLY and CDR2 is FYNNEI. CDR3 length equals 12 residues. CDR3 region: CASWATSYEQYF. CDR3 bases: TGTGCCAGCTGGGCGACGTCCTACGAGCAGTACTTC.

V gene TRBV19 combines with J gene TRBJ2-3; the match to TRBD1 covers 10 bases. The V gene's germline CDR1 is LNHDA and CDR2 SQIVND (reference sequence). The junction had 5 bases not matched to a gene; V was cut back by 3 bases and J by 5 bases. The CDR3 extends over 15 amino acids. CDR3 region: CASSMDRGSQDTQYF. CDR3 nucleotide sequence: TGTGCCAGTAGTATGGACAGGGGGTCACAAGATACGCAGTATTTT.

The chain is built from TRBV6-1 and TRBJ2-7, with 7 bases aligning to TRBD1. The CDR3 extends over 15 amino acids. With V trimmed by 6 bases and J by 3 bases, 11 bases remained unmatched. The germline CDR1 and CDR2 sequences are MNHNS and SASEGT. The CDR3 loop reads CASRSGTDPHYEQYF. The CDR3, as DNA: TGTGCCAGCAGGTCAGGGACAGACCCACACTACGAGCAGTACTTC.

The chain uses TRBV27 and TRBJ2-5, with 8 bases aligning to TRBD1. Trimming took 1 base from V and 4 from J; bases not matched to a gene: 5. There are 15 residues in the CDR3. CDR1 and CDR2 from the germline V gene are MNHEY and SMNVEV (reference sequence). DNA for the CDR3: TGTGCCAGCAGTTTATGGACAGGGATTCGAGAGACCCAGTACTTC. Its protein product is CASSLWTGIRETQYF.

The V gene is TRBV19, the J gene TRBJ2-7; D is unresolved. Trimming pared 7 bases from V and 3 bases from J, leaving 16 bases between. This CDR3 is built from 14 residues. CDR1 is LNHDA and CDR2 is SQIVND in the germline V gene (reference sequence). CDR3 in DNA: TGTGCCAGTACTATCAATCTGTGGAGCTACGAGCAGTACTTC. It is translated as CASTINLWSYEQYF.

This chain uses TRBV9 with TRBJ2-1; 7 bases map to TRBD2. The germline CDR1 and CDR2 sequences are SGDLS and YYNGEE. There are 17 residues in the CDR3. The V segment lost 0 bases and the J segment 3 bases; nucleotides outside the gene matches: 9. The CDR3: CASSVARGGGDYNEQFF. Here the CDR3 DNA reads TGTGCCAGCAGCGTAGCGCGCGGGGGAGGAGACTACAATGAGCAGTTCTTC.

This chain joins TRBV5-1 and TRBJ2-1; 12 nucleotides match TRBD2. J gave up 6 bases and V 4 bases, and 5 bases lay outside the gene matches. Looked up from germline, CDR1 is SGHRS and CDR2 is YFSETQ. This CDR3 has 15 residues. CDR3 bases: TGCGCCAGCAGCGCCCTAGCGGGGGGGACCAATGAGCAGTTCTTC. Encoded protein: CASSALAGGTNEQFF.

The chain is built from TRBV6-5 and TRBJ2-5; a possible D gene is TRBD2 (5 bases). This CDR3 has 15 amino acids. V was pared by 2 bases and J by 5 bases, with 15 bases between. Germline V gene data show CDR1 as MNHEY and CDR2 as SVGAGI. The CDR3 sequence: CASSYRSAMGETQYF. CDR3 coding DNA: TGTGCCAGCAGTTACCGTAGCGCGATGGGGGAGACCCAGTACTTC.

The chain employs TRBV19 and TRBJ1-2; 7 bases align to TRBD1. The CDR3 totals 16 residues. The V gene's germline CDR1 is LNHDA and CDR2 SQIVND (reference sequence). J was trimmed by 2 bases and V by 1 base; bases with no gene match: 7. CDR3 DNA: TGTGCCAGTAGTATAGGAGGAGGACAGGCCAACTATGGCTACACCTTC. It is translated as CASSIGGGQANYGYTF.

This clone was seen just once. The chain combines TRBV7-9 with TRBJ1-2; D may be TRBD1 (6 bases). The germline V gene encodes CDR1 SEHNR and CDR2 FQNEAQ (reference sequence). This CDR3 spans 14 amino acids. V was cut by 2 bases and J by 5 bases, with 12 bases left in between. The CDR3 DNA reads as TGTGCCAGCAGCTTACAGGGGTTACAGTATGGCTACACCTTC. This sequence encodes CASSLQGLQYGYTF.